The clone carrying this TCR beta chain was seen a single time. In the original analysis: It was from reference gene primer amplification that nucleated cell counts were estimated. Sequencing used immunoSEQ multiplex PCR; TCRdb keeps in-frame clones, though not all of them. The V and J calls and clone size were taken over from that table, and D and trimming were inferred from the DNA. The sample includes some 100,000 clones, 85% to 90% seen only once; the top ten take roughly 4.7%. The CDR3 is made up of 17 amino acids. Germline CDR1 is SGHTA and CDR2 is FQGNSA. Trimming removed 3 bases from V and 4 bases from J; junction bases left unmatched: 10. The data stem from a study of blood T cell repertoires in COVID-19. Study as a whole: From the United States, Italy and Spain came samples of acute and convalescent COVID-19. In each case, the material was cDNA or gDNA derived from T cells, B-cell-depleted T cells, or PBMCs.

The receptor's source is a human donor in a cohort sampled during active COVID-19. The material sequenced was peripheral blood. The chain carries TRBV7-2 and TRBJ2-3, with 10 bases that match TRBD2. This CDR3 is CASSFLPAGGRADTQYF. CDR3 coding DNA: TGTGCCAGCAGCTTTTTGCCAGCGGGAGGGAGGGCAGATACGCAGTATTTT. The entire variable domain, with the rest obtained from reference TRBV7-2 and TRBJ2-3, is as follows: GAGVSQSPSNKVTEKGKDVELRCDPISGHTALYWYRQSLGQGLEFLIYFQGNSAPDKSGLPSDRFSAERTGGSVSTLTIQRTQQEDSAVYLCASSFLPAGGRADTQYFGPGTRLTVL.